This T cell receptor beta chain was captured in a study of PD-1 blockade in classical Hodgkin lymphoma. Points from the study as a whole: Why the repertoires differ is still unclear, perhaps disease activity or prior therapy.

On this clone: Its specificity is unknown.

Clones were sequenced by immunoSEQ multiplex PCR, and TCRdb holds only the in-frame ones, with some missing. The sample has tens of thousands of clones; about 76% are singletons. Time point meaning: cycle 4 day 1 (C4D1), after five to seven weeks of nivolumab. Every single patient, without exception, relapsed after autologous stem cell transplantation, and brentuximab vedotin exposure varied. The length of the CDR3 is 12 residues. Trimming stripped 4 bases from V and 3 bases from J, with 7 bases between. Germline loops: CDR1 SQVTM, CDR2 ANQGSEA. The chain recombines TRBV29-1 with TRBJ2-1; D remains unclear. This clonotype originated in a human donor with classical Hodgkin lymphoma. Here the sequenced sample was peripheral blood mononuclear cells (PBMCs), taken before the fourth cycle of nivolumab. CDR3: CSVALNYNEQFF. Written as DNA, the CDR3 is TGCAGCGTTGCCCTTAACTACAATGAGCAGTTCTTC.